Each of the 6 T cell receptor beta chains below was sequenced from the same sample in a study of identical twins (dated by TCRdb to the mid-2010s). Receptor amplification or capture employed 5' RACE. Instrument used: Illumina HiSeq 2000. Using fastp at Q25 and MiXCR, TCRdb reprocessed the public reads and kept productive beta chains. Each entry is one CDR3 protein sequence, shown with its most common DNA and genes. Recorded for this sample are hundreds of thousands of distinct CDR3 sequences; 8.5% to 9.5% of them occurred a single time. The top ten hold roughly 0.97% of the sample. Separately, the same data were catalogued under a study of yellow fever vaccine responses in identical twins.

The sample was PBMCs. These TCRs come from a woman aged 18-30 years in good health.

This clonotype was counted only a few times. This sequence joins TRBV29-1 and TRBJ2-1, with a tentative D call TRBD2 (6 bases). Trimming stripped 3 bases from V and 7 bases from J, with 13 bases between. In germline, CDR1 is SQVTM, CDR2 ANQGSEA. The CDR3 is made up of 13 amino acids. This chain's CDR3 is CSVDVVTSNEQFF. The CDR3 region has the DNA TGCAGCGTTGATGTAGTGACTAGTAATGAGCAGTTCTTC.

The sample holds many counts of this clonotype. The J gene is TRBJ2-2, the V gene TRBV6-5; 7 nucleotides match TRBD1. The germline CDR1 and CDR2 sequences are MNHEY and SVGAGI. The CDR3 runs to 14 residues. J was trimmed by 5 bases and V by 4 bases; bases with no gene match: 4. The CDR3 sequence: CASSFEGATGELFF. CDR3 nucleotides: TGTGCCAGCAGTTTCGAGGGGGCAACCGGGGAGCTGTTTTTT.

Of note for this clonotype: The junction and the germline gene differ at one end; a read error may be behind it. The gene calls are TRBV2 and TRBJ2-6, with 8 bases lining up with TRBD1. The CDR3 sequence is 19 residues long. Germline V gene sequence: CDR1 SNHLY, CDR2 FYNNEI. The CDR3 bases are TGTGCCTGCAGTTTCCGAGAAGGACAGGGCGTGGACGGGGCCAACGTCCTGACTTTC. It specifies CACSFREGQGVDGANVLTF.

The V call is TRBV7-9, the J call TRBJ2-3, with D hard to call. V was shortened by 5 bases and J by 0 bases, with 12 bases between the two germline ends. Germline V lookup: CDR1 SEHNR, CDR2 FQNEAQ (reference sequence). The CDR3 length is 15 residues. The CDR3 DNA is TGTGCCAGCAGCCCAGGTTCTCGGAGCACAGATACGCAGTATTTT. Translating gives CASSPGSRSTDTQYF.

This clonotype was recorded many times. This chain connects TRBV28 to TRBJ2-2; perhaps TRBD1 as D (6 bases). The CDR3 contains 15 residues. Germline V gene data show CDR1 as MDHEN and CDR2 as SYDVKM. V shed 8 bases and J shed 1 base, with 14 bases lying between them. The CDR3 coding sequence is TGTGCCAGCCTCCTCACACAGGGGAACACCGGGGAGCTGTTTTTT. Translation: CASLLTQGNTGELFF.

This chain uses TRBV20-1 with TRBJ2-7, with D perhaps TRBD2 (6 bases). Germline CDR1 is DFQATT and CDR2 is SNEGSKA (reference sequence). The CDR3 extends over 13 amino acids. Trimming cost V 3 bases and J 3 bases, with 12 bases left between them. CDR3 bases: TGCAGTGCTAGGCGTAGCGGCCTCTACGAGCAGTACTTC. Its translation: CSARRSGLYEQYF.